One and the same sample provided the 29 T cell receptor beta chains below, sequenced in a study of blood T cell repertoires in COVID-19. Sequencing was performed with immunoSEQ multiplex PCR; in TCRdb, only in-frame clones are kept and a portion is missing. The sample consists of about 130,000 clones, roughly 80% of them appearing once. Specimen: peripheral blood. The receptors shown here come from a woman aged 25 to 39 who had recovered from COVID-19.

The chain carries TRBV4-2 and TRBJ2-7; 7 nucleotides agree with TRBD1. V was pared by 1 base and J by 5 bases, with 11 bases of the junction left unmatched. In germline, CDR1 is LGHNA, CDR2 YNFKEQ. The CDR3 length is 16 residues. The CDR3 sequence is CASSQGTGTAEDEQYF. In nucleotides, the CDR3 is TGTGCCAGCAGCCAAGGGACCGGGACAGCTGAGGACGAGCAGTACTTC.

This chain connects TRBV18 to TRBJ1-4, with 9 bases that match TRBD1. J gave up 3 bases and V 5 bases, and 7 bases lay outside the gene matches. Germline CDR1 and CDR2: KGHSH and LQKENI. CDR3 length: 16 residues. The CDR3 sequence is CASSATGGNANEKLFF. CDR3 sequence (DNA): TGTGCCAGCTCAGCTACAGGGGGCAATGCTAATGAAAAACTGTTTTTT.

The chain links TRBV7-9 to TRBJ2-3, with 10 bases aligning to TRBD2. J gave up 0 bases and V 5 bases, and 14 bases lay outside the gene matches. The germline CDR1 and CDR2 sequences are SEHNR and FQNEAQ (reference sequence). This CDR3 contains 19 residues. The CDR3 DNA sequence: TGTGCCAGCAGCCCTAGCGGGGGATCGATAAAAGCTAGCACAGATACGCAGTATTTT. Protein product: CASSPSGGSIKASTDTQYF.

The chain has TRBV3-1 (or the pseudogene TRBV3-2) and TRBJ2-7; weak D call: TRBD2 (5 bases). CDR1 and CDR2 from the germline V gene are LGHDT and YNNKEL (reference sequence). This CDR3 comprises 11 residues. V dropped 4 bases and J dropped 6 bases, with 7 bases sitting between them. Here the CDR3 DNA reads TGTGCCAGCAGCCGGGGAGCCGAGCAGTACTTC. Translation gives CASSRGAEQYF.

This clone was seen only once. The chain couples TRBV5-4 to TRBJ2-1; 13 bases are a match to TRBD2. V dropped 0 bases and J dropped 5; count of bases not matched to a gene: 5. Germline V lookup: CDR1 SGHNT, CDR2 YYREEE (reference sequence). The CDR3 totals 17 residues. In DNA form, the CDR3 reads TGTGCCAGCAGCTTGGGAACTAGCGGGAGGGTAAACAATGAGCAGTTCTTC. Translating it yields CASSLGTSGRVNNEQFF. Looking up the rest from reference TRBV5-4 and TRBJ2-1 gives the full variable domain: ETGVTQSPTHLIKTRGQQVTLRCSSQSGHNTVSWYQQALGQGPQFIFQYYREEENGRGNFPPRFSGLQFPNYSSELNVNALELDDSALYLCASSLGTSGRVNNEQFFGPGTRLTVL.

CDR3 DNA: TGTGCCAGCAGCCGAGGGAGGGGAGGGGAAACTTCTCATGAGCAGTTCTTC. It specifies CASSRGRGGETSHEQFF. This chain uses TRBV14 with TRBJ2-1, with 7 bases identical to TRBD2. V dropped 4 bases and J dropped 8; count of bases not matched to a gene: 17. CDR3 size: 17 residues. CDR1 is SGHDN and CDR2 is FVKESK in the germline V gene.

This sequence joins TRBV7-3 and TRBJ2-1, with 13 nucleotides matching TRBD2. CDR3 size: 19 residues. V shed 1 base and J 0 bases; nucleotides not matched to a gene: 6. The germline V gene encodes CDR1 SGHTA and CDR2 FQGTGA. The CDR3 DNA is TGTGCCAGCAGCTTAATAGCGACTAGCGGGAGGAGCTCCTACAATGAGCAGTTCTTC. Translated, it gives CASSLIATSGRSSYNEQFF.

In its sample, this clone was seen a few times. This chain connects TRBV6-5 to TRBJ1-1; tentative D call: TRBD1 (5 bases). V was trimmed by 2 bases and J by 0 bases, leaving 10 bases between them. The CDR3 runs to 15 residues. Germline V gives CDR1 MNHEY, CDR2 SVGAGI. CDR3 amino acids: CASSYIAGMNTEAFF. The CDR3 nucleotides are TGTGCCAGCAGTTACATTGCAGGGATGAACACTGAAGCTTTCTTT.

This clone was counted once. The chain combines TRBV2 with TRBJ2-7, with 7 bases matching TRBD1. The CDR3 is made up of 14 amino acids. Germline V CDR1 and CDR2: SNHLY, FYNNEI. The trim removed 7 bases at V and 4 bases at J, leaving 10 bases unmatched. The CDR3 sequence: CASTQGDNPYEQYF. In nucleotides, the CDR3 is TGTGCCAGCACCCAGGGGGACAATCCTTACGAGCAGTACTTC.

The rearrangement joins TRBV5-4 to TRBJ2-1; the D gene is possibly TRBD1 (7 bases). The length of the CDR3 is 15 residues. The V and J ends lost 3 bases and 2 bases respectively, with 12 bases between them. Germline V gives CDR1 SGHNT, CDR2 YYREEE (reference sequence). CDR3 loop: CASSSQGGTYNEQFF. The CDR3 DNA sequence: TGTGCCAGCAGCTCTCAGGGGGGCACCTACAATGAGCAGTTCTTC.

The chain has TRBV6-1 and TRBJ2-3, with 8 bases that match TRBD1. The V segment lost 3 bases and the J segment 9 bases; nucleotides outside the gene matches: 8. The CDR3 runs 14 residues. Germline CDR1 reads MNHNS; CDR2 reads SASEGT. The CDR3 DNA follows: TGTGCCAGCAGTGAGAAAATATCAGGGGGCACGCAGTATTTT. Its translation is CASSEKISGGTQYF.

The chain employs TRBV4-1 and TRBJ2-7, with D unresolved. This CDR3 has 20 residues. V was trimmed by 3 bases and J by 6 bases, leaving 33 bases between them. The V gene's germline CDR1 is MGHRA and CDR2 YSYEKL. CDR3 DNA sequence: TGCGCCAGCAGCCAGCAATACCTCTACGGTGTCGTCTCCTTGGTCTGCGAGCAGTACTTC. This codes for CASSQQYLYGVVSLVCEQYF.

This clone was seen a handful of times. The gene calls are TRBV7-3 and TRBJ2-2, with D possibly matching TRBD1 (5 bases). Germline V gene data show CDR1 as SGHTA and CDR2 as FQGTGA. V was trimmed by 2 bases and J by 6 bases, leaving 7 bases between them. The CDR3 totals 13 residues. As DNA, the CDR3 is TGTGCCAGCAGCTTATTAGGGGCCGGGGAGCTGTTTTTT. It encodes CASSLLGAGELFF.

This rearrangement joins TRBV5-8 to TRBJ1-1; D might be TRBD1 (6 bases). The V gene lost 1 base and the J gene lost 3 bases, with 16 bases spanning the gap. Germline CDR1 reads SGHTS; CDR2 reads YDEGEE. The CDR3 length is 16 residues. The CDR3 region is CASSLWKGEGDTEAFF. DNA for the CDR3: TGTGCCAGCAGCTTGTGGAAGGGGGAAGGAGACACTGAAGCTTTCTTT.

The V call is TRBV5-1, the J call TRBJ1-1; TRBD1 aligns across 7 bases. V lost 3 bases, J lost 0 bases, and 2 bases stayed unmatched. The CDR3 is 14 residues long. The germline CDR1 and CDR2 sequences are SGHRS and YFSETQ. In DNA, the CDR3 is TGCGCCAGCAGCTCCCAGGGGGTGAACACTGAAGCTTTCTTT. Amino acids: CASSSQGVNTEAFF.

As DNA, the CDR3 is TGTGCCAGCAGCTTGGAGGGGACTGCATCCCCCCTTTCCTACGAGCAGTACTTC. Its protein is CASSLEGTASPLSYEQYF. V usage is TRBV5-8 and J usage is TRBJ2-7; TRBD2 is a possible D gene (6 bases). The germline V gene encodes CDR1 SGHTS and CDR2 YDEGEE. This CDR3 has 18 residues. V lost 0 bases to trimming and J lost 1 base, with 20 bases between them. Based on the CDR3 plus reference TRBV5-8 and TRBJ2-7, the full variable domain is EAGVTQSPTHLIKTRGQQATLRCSPISGHTSVYWYQQALGLGLQFLLWYDEGEERNRGNFPPRFSGRQFPNYSSELNVNALELEDSALYLCASSLEGTASPLSYEQYFGPGTRLTVT.

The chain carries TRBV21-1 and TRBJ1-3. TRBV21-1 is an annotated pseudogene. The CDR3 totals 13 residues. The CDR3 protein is CASSNNAGNTIYF. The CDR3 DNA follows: TGTGCCAGCAGCAATAATGCTGGAAACACCATATATTTT.

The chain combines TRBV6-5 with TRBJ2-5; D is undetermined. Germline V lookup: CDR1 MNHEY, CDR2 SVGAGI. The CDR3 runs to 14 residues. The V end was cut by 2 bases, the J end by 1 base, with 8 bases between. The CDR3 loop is CASSYRYSQETQYF. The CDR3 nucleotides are TGTGCCAGCAGTTACAGGTACAGCCAAGAGACCCAGTACTTC.

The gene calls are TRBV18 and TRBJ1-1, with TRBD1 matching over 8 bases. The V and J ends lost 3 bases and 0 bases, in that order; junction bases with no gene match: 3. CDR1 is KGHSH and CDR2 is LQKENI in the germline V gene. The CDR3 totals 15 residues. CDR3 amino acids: CASSPGQEVNTEAFF. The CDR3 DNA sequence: TGTGCCAGCTCACCGGGACAGGAGGTGAACACTGAAGCTTTCTTT.

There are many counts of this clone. The CDR3 region has the DNA TGTGCCAGCAGCCTGGACTTACTGGGGACCCAGTACTTC. It yields the protein CASSLDLLGTQYF. The V gene is TRBV9, the J gene TRBJ2-5, with a tentative D call TRBD2 (5 bases). The germline V and J ends were trimmed by 4 bases and 7 bases, with 14 bases remaining between them. CDR3 length: 13 residues. Germline CDR1 reads SGDLS; CDR2 reads YYNGEE. The full variable domain, completed using reference TRBV9 and TRBJ2-5, is DSGVTQTPKHLITATGQRVTLRCSPRSGDLSVYWYQQSLDQGLQFLIQYYNGEERAKGNILERFSAQQFPDLHSELNLSSLELGDSALYFCASSLDLLGTQYFGPGTRLLVL.

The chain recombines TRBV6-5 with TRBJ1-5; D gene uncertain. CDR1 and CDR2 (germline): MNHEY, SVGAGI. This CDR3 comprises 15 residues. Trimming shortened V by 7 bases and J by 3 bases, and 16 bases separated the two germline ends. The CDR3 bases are TGTGCCAGCACCCCGACTAGAGGGCCCAATCAGCCCCAGCATTTT. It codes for CASTPTRGPNQPQHF.

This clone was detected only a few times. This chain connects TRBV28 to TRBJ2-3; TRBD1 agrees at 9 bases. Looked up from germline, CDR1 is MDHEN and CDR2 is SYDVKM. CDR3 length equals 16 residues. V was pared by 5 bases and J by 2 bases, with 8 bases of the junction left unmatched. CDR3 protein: CASSQTGTGSTDTQYF. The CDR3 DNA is TGTGCCAGCAGTCAGACCGGGACAGGGTCCACAGATACGCAGTATTTT.

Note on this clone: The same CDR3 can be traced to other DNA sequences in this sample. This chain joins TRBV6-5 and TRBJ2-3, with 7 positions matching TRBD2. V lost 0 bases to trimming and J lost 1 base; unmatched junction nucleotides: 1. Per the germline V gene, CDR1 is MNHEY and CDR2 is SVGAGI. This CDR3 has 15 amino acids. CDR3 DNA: TGTGCCAGCAGTTACTCCCGGGGGGGCACAGATACGCAGTATTTT. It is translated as CASSYSRGGTDTQYF.

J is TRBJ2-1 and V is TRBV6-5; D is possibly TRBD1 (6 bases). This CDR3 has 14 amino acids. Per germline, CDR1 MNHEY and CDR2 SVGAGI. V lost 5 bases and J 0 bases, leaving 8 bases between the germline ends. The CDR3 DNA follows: TGTGCCAGCAGTCCACAGGGCTCCTACAATGAGCAGTTCTTC. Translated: CASSPQGSYNEQFF.

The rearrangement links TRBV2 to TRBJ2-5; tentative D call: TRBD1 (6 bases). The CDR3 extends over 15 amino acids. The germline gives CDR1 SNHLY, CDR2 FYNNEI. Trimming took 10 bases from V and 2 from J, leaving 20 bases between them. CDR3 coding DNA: TGTGCCACCTCTAAGGGGTACAGGGATCAAGAGACCCAGTACTTC. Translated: CATSKGYRDQETQYF.

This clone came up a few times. The CDR3 nucleotides read TGTGCCAGCAGCTTAGATGGGCAGGCGGGAGAGCAGTTCTTC. Residues: CASSLDGQAGEQFF. This sequence joins TRBV11-3 and TRBJ2-1, with a possible D match to TRBD2 (6 bases). V lost 0 bases to trimming and J lost 10 bases, with 13 bases between them. Germline lookup yields CDR1 SGHNT and CDR2 YENEEA. The CDR3 sequence is 14 residues long.

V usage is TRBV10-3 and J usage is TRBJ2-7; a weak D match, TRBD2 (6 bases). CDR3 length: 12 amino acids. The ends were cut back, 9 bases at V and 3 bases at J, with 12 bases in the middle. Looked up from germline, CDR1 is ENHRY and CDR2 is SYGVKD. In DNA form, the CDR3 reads TGTGCCATTTCTCGGGAGAACTACGAGCAGTACTTC. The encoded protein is CAISRENYEQYF.

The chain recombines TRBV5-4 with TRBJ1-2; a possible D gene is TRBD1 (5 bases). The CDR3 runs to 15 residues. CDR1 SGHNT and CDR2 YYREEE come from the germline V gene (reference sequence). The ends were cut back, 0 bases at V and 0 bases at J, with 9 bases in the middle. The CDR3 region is CASSLVPGSNYGYTF. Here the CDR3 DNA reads TGTGCCAGCAGCTTGGTTCCAGGGTCTAACTATGGCTACACCTTC.

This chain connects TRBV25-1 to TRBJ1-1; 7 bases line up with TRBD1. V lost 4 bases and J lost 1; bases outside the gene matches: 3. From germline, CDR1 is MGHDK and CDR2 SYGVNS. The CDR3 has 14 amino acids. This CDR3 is CASSVTGTNTEAFF. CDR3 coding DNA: TGTGCCAGCAGTGTGACAGGGACGAACACTGAAGCTTTCTTT. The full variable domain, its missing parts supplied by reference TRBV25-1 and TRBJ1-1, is EADIYQTPRYLVIGTGKKITLECSQTMGHDKMYWYQQDPGMELHLIHYSYGVNSTEKGDLSSESTVSRIRTEHFPLTLESARPSHTSQYLCASSVTGTNTEAFFGQGTRLTVV.